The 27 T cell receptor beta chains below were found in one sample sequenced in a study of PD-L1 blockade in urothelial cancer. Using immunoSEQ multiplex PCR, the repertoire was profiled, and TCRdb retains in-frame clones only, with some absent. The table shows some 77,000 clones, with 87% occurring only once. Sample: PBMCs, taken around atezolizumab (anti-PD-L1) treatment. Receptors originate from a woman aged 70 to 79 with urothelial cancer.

The CDR3 DNA reads as TGCGCCAGCAGCTTTTGGGGGACAGTGGCCCCGAACACTGAAGCTTTCTTT. Protein sequence: CASSFWGTVAPNTEAFF. The chain couples TRBV5-1 to TRBJ1-1; TRBD1 agrees at 7 bases. This CDR3 is built from 17 residues. The V and J ends lost 2 bases and 1 base, in that order; junction bases with no gene match: 11. CDR1 and CDR2 from the germline V gene are SGHRS and YFSETQ. The variable domain in full, with the rest retrieved from reference TRBV5-1 and TRBJ1-1, is KAGVTQTPRYLIKTRGQQVTLSCSPISGHRSVSWYQQTPGQGLQFLFEYFSETQRNKGNFPGRFSGRQFSNSRSEMNVSTLELGDSALYLCASSFWGTVAPNTEAFFGQGTRLTVV.

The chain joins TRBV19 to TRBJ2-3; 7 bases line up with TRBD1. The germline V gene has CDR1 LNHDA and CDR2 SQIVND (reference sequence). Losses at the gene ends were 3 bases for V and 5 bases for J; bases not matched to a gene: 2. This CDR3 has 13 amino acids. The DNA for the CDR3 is TGTGCCAGTAGTATGACAGGGCAAGATACGCAGTATTTT. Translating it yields CASSMTGQDTQYF.

DNA of the CDR3: TGTGCCAGCAGCTCAGGAGGGTTTACACCCTCCTACGAGCAGTACTTC. It is translated as CASSSGGFTPSYEQYF. The V call is TRBV28, the J call TRBJ2-7, with D perhaps TRBD2 (6 bases). Germline V gene lookup returns CDR1 MDHEN and CDR2 SYDVKM. Trimming cost V 6 bases and J 0 bases, with 18 bases left between them. This CDR3 has 16 amino acids. The complete variable domain, with remaining parts taken from reference TRBV28 and TRBJ2-7, reads DVKVTQSSRYLVKRTGEKVFLECVQDMDHENMFWYRQDPGLGLRLIYFSYDVKMKEKGDIPEGYSVSREKKERFSLILESASTNQTSMYLCASSSGGFTPSYEQYFGPGTRLTVT.

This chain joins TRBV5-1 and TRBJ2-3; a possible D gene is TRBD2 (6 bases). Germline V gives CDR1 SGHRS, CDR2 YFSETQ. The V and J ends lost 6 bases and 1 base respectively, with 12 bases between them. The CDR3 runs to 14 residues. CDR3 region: CASKAGTGTDTQYF. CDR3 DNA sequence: TGCGCCAGCAAGGCCGGGACTGGCACAGATACGCAGTATTTT. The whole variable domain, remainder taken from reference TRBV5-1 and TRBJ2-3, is KAGVTQTPRYLIKTRGQQVTLSCSPISGHRSVSWYQQTPGQGLQFLFEYFSETQRNKGNFPGRFSGRQFSNSRSEMNVSTLELGDSALYLCASKAGTGTDTQYFGPGTRLTVL.

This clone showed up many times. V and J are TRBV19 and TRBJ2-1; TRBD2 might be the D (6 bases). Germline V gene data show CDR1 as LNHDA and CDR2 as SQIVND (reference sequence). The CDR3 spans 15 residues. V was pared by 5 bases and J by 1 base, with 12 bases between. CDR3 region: CASSFSGRSYNEQFF. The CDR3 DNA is TGTGCCAGTAGTTTCTCCGGGAGATCCTACAATGAGCAGTTCTTC.

CDR3 sequence (DNA): TGCGCCAGCAGTGAGAGGGGGTATGGCTACACCTTC. This encodes CASSERGYGYTF. The rearrangement joins TRBV10-2 to TRBJ1-2; possibly TRBD1 for D (6 bases). The CDR3 has 12 amino acids. CDR1 is WSHSY, CDR2 SAAADI, per germline. Trimming stripped 2 bases from V and 5 bases from J, with 6 bases between.

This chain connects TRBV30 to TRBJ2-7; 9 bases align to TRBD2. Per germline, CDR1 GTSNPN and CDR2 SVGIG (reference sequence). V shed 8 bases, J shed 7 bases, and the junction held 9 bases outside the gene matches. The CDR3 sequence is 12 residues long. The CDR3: CALSGGGYEQYF. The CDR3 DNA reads TGTGCCCTTAGCGGGGGAGGCTATGAGCAGTACTTC.

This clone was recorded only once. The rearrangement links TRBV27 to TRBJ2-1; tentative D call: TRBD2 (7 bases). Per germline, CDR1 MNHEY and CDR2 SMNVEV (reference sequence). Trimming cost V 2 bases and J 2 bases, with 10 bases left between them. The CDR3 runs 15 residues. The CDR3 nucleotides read TGTGCCAGCAGTTTAGGCGGGGGCCCCTACAATGAGCAGTTCTTC. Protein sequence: CASSLGGGPYNEQFF.

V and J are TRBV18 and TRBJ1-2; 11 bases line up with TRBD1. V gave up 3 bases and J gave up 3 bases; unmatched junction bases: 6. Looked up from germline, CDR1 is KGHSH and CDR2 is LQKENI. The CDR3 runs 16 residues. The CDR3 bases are TGTGCCAGCTCACCCGAGGACAGGGGGCCGGACTATGGCTACACCTTC. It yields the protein CASSPEDRGPDYGYTF.

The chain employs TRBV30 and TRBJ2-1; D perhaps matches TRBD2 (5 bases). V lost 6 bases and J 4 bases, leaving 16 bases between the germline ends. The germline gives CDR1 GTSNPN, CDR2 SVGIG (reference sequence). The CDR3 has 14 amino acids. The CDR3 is CACGPGSPYNEQFF. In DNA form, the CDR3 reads TGTGCCTGCGGCCCTGGGAGCCCTTACAATGAGCAGTTCTTC.

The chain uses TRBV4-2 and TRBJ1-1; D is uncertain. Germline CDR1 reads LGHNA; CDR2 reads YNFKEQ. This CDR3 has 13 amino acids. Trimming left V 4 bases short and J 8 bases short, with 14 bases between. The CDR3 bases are TGTGCCAGCAGCCGGGAGCGGGGTAGGGAAGCTTTCTTT. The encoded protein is CASSRERGREAFF.

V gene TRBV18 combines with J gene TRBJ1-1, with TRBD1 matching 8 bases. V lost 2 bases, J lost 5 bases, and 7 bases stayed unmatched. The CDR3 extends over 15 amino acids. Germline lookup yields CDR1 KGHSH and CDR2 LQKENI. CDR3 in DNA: TGTGCCAGCTCACCAACGACAGGGGAAGGGACTGAAGCTTTCTTT. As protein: CASSPTTGEGTEAFF.

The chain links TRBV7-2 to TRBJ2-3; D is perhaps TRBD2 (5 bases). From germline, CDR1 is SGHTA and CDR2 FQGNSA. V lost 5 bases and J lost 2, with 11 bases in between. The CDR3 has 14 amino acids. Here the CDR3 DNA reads TGTGCCAGCAGCACCCTAGCCCCCACAGATACGCAGTATTTT. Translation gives CASSTLAPTDTQYF.

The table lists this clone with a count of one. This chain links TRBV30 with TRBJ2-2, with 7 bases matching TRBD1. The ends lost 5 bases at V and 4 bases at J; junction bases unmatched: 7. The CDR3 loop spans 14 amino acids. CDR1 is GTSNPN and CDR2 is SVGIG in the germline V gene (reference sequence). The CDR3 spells CAWSPGQFTGELFF. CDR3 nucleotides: TGTGCCTGGTCACCGGGACAGTTCACCGGGGAGCTGTTTTTT.

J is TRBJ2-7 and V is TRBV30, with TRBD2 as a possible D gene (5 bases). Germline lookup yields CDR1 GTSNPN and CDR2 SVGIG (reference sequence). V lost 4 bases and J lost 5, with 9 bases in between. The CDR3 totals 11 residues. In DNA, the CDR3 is TGTGCCTGGACCTTCGGGGACGAGCAGTACTTC. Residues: CAWTFGDEQYF.

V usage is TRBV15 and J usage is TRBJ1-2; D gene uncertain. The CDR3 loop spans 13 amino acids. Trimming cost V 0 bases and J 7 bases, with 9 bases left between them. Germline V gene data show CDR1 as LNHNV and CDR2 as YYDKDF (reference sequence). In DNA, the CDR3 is TGTGCCACCAGCAGAGAGGGCTTAGGTGGCTACACCTTC. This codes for CATSREGLGGYTF.

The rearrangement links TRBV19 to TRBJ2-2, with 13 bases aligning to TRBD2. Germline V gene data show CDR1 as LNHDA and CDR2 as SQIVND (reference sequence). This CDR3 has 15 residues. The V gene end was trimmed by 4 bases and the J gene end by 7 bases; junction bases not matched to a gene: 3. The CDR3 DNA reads TGTGCCAGTAGTACGGGACTAGCGGGAAGCGGGGAGCTGTTTTTT. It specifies CASSTGLAGSGELFF.

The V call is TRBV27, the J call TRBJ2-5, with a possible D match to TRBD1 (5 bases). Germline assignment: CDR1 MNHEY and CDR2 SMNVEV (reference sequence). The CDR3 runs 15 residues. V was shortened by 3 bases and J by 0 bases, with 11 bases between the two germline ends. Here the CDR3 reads CASSFLGQNQETQYF. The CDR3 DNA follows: TGTGCCAGCAGTTTTTTGGGGCAGAACCAAGAGACCCAGTACTTC.

The CDR3 loop is CASSPPRGLGEKLFF. In DNA form, the CDR3 reads TGTGCCAGCAGTCCCCCCAGGGGATTAGGGGAAAAACTGTTTTTT. The chain has TRBV28 and TRBJ1-4; D may be TRBD1 (6 bases). The germline V gene encodes CDR1 MDHEN and CDR2 SYDVKM. The CDR3 length is 15 residues. The V end was cut by 5 bases, the J end by 8 bases, with 18 bases between.

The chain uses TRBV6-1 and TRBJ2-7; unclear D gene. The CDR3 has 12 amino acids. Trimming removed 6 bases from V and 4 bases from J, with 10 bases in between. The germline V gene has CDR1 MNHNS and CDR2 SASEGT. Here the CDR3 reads CASSPRFYEQYF. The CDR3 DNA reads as TGTGCCAGCAGCCCCAGGTTTTACGAGCAGTACTTC.

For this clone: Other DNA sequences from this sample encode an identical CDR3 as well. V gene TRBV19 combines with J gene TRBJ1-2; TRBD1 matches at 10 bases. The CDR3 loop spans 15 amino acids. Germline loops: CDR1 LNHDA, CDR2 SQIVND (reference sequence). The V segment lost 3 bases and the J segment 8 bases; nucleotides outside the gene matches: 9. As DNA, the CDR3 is TGTGCCAGTAGTATTTCCGCGACAGGGGGCCTGGGCTACACCTTC. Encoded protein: CASSISATGGLGYTF.

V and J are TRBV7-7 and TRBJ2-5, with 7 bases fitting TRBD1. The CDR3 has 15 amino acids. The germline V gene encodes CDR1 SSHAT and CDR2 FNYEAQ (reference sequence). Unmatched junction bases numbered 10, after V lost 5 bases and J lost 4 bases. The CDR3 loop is CASSASPGGRETQYF. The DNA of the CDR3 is TGTGCCAGCAGCGCCTCCCCAGGGGGTCGAGAGACCCAGTACTTC.

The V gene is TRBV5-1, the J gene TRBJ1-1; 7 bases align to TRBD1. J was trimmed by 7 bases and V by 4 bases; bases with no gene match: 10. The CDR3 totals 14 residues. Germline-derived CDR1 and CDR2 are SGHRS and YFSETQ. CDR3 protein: CASSTGTEDIEAFF. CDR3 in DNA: TGCGCCAGCAGCACCGGGACAGAGGATATTGAAGCTTTCTTT.

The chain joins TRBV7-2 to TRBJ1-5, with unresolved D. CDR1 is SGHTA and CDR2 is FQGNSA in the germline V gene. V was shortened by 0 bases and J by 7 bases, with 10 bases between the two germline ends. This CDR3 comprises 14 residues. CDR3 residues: CASSLAGSGQPQHF. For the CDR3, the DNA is TGTGCCAGCAGCTTAGCGGGGTCGGGGCAGCCCCAGCATTTT.

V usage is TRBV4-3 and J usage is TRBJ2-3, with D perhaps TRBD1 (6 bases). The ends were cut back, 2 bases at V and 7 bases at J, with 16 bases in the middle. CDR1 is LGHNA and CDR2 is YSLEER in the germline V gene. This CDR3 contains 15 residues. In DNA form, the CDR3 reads TGCGCCAGCAGCCAAAAGAGCCAGGGACATTATACGCAGTATTTT. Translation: CASSQKSQGHYTQYF.

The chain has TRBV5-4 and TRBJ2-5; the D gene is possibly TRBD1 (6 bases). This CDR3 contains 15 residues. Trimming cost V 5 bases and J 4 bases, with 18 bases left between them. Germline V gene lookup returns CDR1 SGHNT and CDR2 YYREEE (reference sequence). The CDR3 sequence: CASSFQNPGAETQYF. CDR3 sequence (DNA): TGTGCCAGCAGTTTCCAAAATCCAGGGGCAGAGACCCAGTACTTC. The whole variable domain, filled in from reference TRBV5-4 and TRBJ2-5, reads ETGVTQSPTHLIKTRGQQVTLRCSSQSGHNTVSWYQQALGQGPQFIFQYYREEENGRGNFPPRFSGLQFPNYSSELNVNALELDDSALYLCASSFQNPGAETQYFGPGTRLLVL.

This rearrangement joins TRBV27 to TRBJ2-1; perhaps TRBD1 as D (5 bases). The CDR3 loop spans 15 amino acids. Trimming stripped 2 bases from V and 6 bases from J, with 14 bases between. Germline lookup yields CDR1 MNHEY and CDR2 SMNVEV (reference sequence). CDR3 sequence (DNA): TGTGCCAGCAGTTTAGTCAGGGTCACCTCCAATGAGCAGTTCTTC. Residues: CASSLVRVTSNEQFF.